The 18 T cell receptor beta chains below were found in one sample sequenced in a study of Ad26.COV2.S vaccination and SARS-CoV-2 variants. TCRdb's copy holds only in-frame clones and misses some; the assay was immunoSEQ multiplex PCR. In the table there are about 350,000 clones, about 88% of which are singletons. Treatment in this sample: some 20 received Ad26.COV2.S at low or high dose, single or two shots; 5 received placebo; per-sample allocation not given. The study sampled participants on day 63 after the first vaccine or placebo injection. Sequencing was performed on peripheral blood, taken in a trial of Ad26.COV2.S vaccine versus placebo. The receptors originated from a person aged 18-65 years who received the Ad26.COV2.S COVID-19 vaccine or a placebo.

This chain links TRBV7-2 with TRBJ1-3; possible D gene TRBD1, 5 bases. Looked up from germline, CDR1 is SGHTA and CDR2 is FQGNSA. Trimming shortened V by 5 bases and J by 0 bases, and 11 bases separated the two germline ends. The CDR3 runs to 15 residues. CDR3 DNA: TGTGCCAGCAGCCTCAGGGAGAGCTCTGGAAACACCATATATTTT. Its translation: CASSLRESSGNTIYF.

This clone was picked up a small number of times. V and J are TRBV30 and TRBJ1-5; 7 bases are shared with TRBD1. Germline CDR1 GTSNPN, CDR2 SVGIG (reference sequence). This CDR3 region has 16 residues. V was pared by 1 base and J by 6 bases, with 12 bases of the junction left unmatched. CDR3 in amino acids: CAWSAGGQGESQPQHF. CDR3 bases: TGTGCCTGGAGTGCCGGGGGGCAGGGGGAAAGTCAGCCCCAGCATTTT. The full variable domain, with the rest looked up from reference TRBV30 and TRBJ1-5, is SQTIHQWPATLVQPVGSPLSLECTVEGTSNPNLYWYRQAAGRGLQLLFYSVGIGQISSEVPQNLSASRPQDRQFILSSKKLLLSDSGFYLCAWSAGGQGESQPQHFGDGTRLSIL.

V and J are TRBV2 and TRBJ2-3; a possible D gene is TRBD1 (5 bases). The germline gives CDR1 SNHLY, CDR2 FYNNEI. This CDR3 spans 14 amino acids. The V end lost 6 bases, the J end lost 0 bases, and 10 bases lay between the germline ends. CDR3 region: CASRDRPSTDTQYF. DNA for the CDR3: TGTGCCAGCAGAGACAGACCTAGCACAGATACGCAGTATTTT. The full variable domain, its missing parts supplied by reference TRBV2 and TRBJ2-3, is EPEVTQTPSHQVTQMGQEVILRCVPISNHLYFYWYRQILGQKVEFLVSFYNNEISEKSEIFDDQFSVERPDGSNFTLKIRSTKLEDSAMYFCASRDRPSTDTQYFGPGTRLTVL.

This chain joins TRBV28 and TRBJ1-1; D remains ambiguous. CDR3 size: 13 residues. The V end lost 5 bases, the J end lost 1 base, and 8 bases lay between the germline ends. Germline values: CDR1 MDHEN, CDR2 SYDVKM. This chain's CDR3 is CASSNTQNTEAFF. The CDR3 DNA follows: TGTGCCAGCAGTAACACACAGAACACTGAAGCTTTCTTT.

V and J are TRBV7-8 and TRBJ2-2; no firm D call. Germline values: CDR1 SGHVS, CDR2 FQNEAQ. With 5 bases removed from V and 3 bases from J, the gap between germline ends came to 13 bases. CDR3 length: 15 residues. This CDR3 is CASSPPGSDTGELFF. The CDR3 nucleotides are TGTGCCAGCAGCCCACCCGGGTCGGACACCGGGGAGCTGTTTTTT.

This CDR3 reads CASSLDSLSYEQYF. CDR3 sequence (DNA): TGTGCCAGCAGCTTAGACAGCCTTTCCTACGAGCAGTACTTC. The chain carries TRBV7-9 and TRBJ2-7, with D uncertain. V lost 1 base, J lost 1 base, and 8 bases lay in between. The CDR3 is 14 residues long. Germline V gene data show CDR1 as SEHNR and CDR2 as FQNEAQ (reference sequence). Filled out from reference TRBV7-9 and TRBJ2-7, the complete variable domain reads DTGVSQNPRHKITKRGQNVTFRCDPISEHNRLYWYRQTLGQGPEFLTYFQNEAQLEKSRLLSDRFSAERPKGSFSTLEIQRTEQGDSAMYLCASSLDSLSYEQYFGPGTRLTVT.

This clone has only one observation. The genes are TRBV4-2 and TRBJ2-7; D remains ambiguous. CDR3 length equals 16 residues. The V end was cut by 0 bases, the J end by 2 bases, with 14 bases between. Germline CDR1 LGHNA, CDR2 YNFKEQ. The CDR3 loop is CASSQESVQRPYEQYF. DNA of the CDR3: TGTGCCAGCAGCCAAGAGTCCGTGCAGCGACCCTACGAGCAGTACTTC.

The chain is built from TRBV5-1 and TRBJ2-6; 8 positions agree with TRBD1. Germline V lookup: CDR1 SGHRS, CDR2 YFSETQ. The CDR3 runs 18 residues. V lost 4 bases and J lost 3; bases outside the gene matches: 12. In DNA form, the CDR3 reads TGCGCCAGCAGCACCGGACAGGGAGTCGTCGGTGGGGCCAACGTCCTGACTTTC. Its protein is CASSTGQGVVGGANVLTF.

The V gene is TRBV6-5, the J gene TRBJ2-7; D is ambiguous. The germline gives CDR1 MNHEY, CDR2 SVGAGI. V shed 4 bases and J shed 3 bases, with 10 bases lying between them. The CDR3 loop spans 13 amino acids. For the CDR3, the DNA is TGTGCCAGCAGTTTTGGGGAACTCTACGAGCAGTACTTC. It encodes CASSFGELYEQYF.

The V and J genes are TRBV7-2 and TRBJ1-1, with a tentative D call TRBD1 (5 bases). Germline CDR1 SGHTA, CDR2 FQGNSA. The length of the CDR3 is 13 residues. V lost 5 bases and J lost 5, with 12 bases in between. CDR3 region: CASSPGRGTEAFF. CDR3 nucleotides: TGTGCCAGCAGCCCAGGGAGGGGAACTGAAGCTTTCTTT.

This chain uses TRBV4-3 with TRBJ1-4; TRBD1 matches at 7 bases. The ends lost 0 bases at V and 4 bases at J; junction bases unmatched: 5. The CDR3 spans 16 residues. Germline CDR1 is LGHNA and CDR2 is YSLEER. The CDR3 region is CASSQEGGQVNEKLFF. The DNA of the CDR3 is TGCGCCAGCAGCCAAGAGGGCGGACAGGTTAATGAAAAACTGTTTTTT.

The chain couples TRBV28 to TRBJ2-7; D is uncertain. The V and J ends lost 3 bases and 4 bases respectively, with 10 bases between them. The CDR3 runs 13 residues. The germline gives CDR1 MDHEN, CDR2 SYDVKM. The CDR3 DNA follows: TGTGCCAGCAGTTTCTCAGACCTATACGAGCAGTACTTC. Encoded protein: CASSFSDLYEQYF. The full variable domain, in which reference TRBV28 and TRBJ2-7 provide the parts outside the CDR3, is DVKVTQSSRYLVKRTGEKVFLECVQDMDHENMFWYRQDPGLGLRLIYFSYDVKMKEKGDIPEGYSVSREKKERFSLILESASTNQTSMYLCASSFSDLYEQYFGPGTRLTVT.

The V gene is TRBV28, the J gene TRBJ1-1; 8 nucleotides agree with TRBD1. This CDR3 comprises 13 residues. V trimming: 5 bases; J trimming: 3 bases; junction bases outside the gene matches: 2. CDR1 MDHEN and CDR2 SYDVKM come from the germline V gene. The CDR3 bases are TGTGCCAGCAGTCCGGGACAGGACACTGAAGCTTTCTTT. It translates to CASSPGQDTEAFF.

The V gene is TRBV28, the J gene TRBJ1-6, with D perhaps matching TRBD1 (5 bases). V lost 7 bases to trimming and J lost 10 bases, with 17 bases between them. The CDR3 spans 14 residues. Germline V gives CDR1 MDHEN, CDR2 SYDVKM. The DNA for the CDR3 is TGTGCCAGCAATTCACCGGCCAGGGAATCACCCCTCCACTTT. Its protein is CASNSPARESPLHF.

CDR3: CASRDRGRGNTEAFF. As DNA, the CDR3 is TGTGCCAGCCGGGACAGGGGGAGAGGGAACACTGAAGCTTTCTTT. The chain carries TRBV19 and TRBJ1-1; 11 bases map to TRBD1. CDR3 size: 15 residues. V lost 9 bases, J lost 1 base, and 7 bases stayed unmatched. CDR1 and CDR2 (germline): LNHDA, SQIVND (reference sequence).

The chain joins TRBV7-9 to TRBJ1-6, with D maybe TRBD1 (6 bases). CDR3 length: 16 residues. The germline gives CDR1 SEHNR, CDR2 FQNEAQ (reference sequence). The V end was cut by 5 bases, the J end by 8 bases, with 19 bases between. CDR3 loop: CASSRDTSSLDSPLHF. CDR3 coding DNA: TGTGCCAGCAGCCGGGACACATCCTCCCTAGATTCACCCCTCCACTTT.

The J gene is TRBJ1-5, the V gene TRBV19; perhaps TRBD1 as D (6 bases). Trimming shortened V by 8 bases and J by 3 bases, and 14 bases separated the two germline ends. Germline V gene data show CDR1 as LNHDA and CDR2 as SQIVND (reference sequence). The CDR3 is made up of 14 amino acids. The CDR3 bases are TGTGCCAGTGAAGGGGGTTTGTACAATCAGCCCCAGCATTTT. Protein: CASEGGLYNQPQHF.

This rearrangement joins TRBV4-3 to TRBJ1-1; TRBD1 matches at 7 bases. The germline V gene has CDR1 LGHNA and CDR2 YSLEER. The CDR3 contains 14 residues. J was trimmed by 5 bases and V by 5 bases; bases with no gene match: 8. The CDR3, as DNA: TGCGCCAGCAGCGCCAGACAGGGAGGGACTGAAGCTTTCTTT. This sequence encodes CASSARQGGTEAFF.